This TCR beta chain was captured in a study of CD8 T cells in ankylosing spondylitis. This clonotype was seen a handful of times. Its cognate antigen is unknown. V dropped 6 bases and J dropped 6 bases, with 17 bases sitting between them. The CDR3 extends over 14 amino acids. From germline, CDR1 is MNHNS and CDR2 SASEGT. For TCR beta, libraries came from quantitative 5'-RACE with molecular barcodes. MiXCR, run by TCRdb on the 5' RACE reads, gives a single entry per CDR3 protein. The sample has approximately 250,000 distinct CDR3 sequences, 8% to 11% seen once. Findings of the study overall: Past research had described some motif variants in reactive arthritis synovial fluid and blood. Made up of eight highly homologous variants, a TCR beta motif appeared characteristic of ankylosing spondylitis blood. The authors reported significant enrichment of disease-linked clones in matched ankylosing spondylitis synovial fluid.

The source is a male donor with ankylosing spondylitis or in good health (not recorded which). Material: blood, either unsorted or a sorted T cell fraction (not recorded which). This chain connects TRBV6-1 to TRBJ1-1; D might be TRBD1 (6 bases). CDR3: CASRGTFLSAEAFF. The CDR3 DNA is TGTGCCAGCAGGGGGACATTCTTATCGGCTGAAGCTTTCTTT.